This TCR beta chain was identified during a study of Ad26.COV2.S vaccination and SARS-CoV-2 variants. A word on this clone: Within the sample, other DNA sequences also encode this same CDR3.

Treatment here: over 15 received Ad26.COV2.S at low or high dose, single or two shots; 5 received placebo; per-sample allocation not given. After the first vaccine or placebo injection, samples were drawn on day 63. V dropped 0 bases and J dropped 3; count of bases not matched to a gene: 4. The germline CDR1 and CDR2 sequences are SGHRS and YFSETQ. This CDR3 spans 16 amino acids. Using immunoSEQ multiplex PCR, the repertoire was profiled, and TCRdb retains in-frame clones only, with some absent. The sample contains 300,000 to 350,000 clones, approximately 86% of which appear only once. The chain combines TRBV5-1 with TRBJ2-2, with 8 bases identical to TRBD2. The source material was peripheral blood, sampled in a trial of Ad26.COV2.S vaccine versus placebo. The TCR originated in a person between 18 and 60 years old who received the Ad26.COV2.S COVID-19 vaccine or a placebo. In nucleotides, the CDR3 is TGCGCCAGCAGCTTGGCCCTAGCGGGTTACACCGGGGAGCTGTTTTTT. It is translated as CASSLALAGYTGELFF.